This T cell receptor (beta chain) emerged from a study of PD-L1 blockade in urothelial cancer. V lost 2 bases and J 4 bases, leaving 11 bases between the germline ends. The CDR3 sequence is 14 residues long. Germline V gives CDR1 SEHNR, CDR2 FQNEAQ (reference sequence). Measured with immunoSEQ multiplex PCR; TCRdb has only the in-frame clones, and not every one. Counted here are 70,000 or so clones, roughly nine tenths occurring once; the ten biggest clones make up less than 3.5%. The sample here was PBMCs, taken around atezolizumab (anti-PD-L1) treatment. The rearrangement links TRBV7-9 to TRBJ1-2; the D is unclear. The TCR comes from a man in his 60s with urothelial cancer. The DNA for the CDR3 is TGTGCCAGCAGCTTACTGCAGGAGGTCTATGGCTACACCTTC. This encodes CASSLLQEVYGYTF.